This entry lists 31 T cell receptor beta chains sequenced from one sample in a study of memory CD4+ T cells and cytomegalovirus serostatus. Profiled with immunoSEQ multiplex PCR; TCRdb holds only in-frame clones, not every one. There are 45,000 to 60,000 clones in the sample; 83% occur only once, and 2% lies in the top ten. The sort gate was single viable CD3+CD4+CD8-CD45RO+ cells for memory CD4+ T cells. The sequenced sample was memory CD4+ T cells from blood. The receptors stem from an adult in good health and CMV-seropositive.

This chain uses TRBV4-1 with TRBJ2-3; no firm D call. CDR1 is MGHRA, CDR2 YSYEKL, per germline. CDR3 length equals 17 residues. V lost 4 bases and J lost 1, with 18 bases in between. The chain's CDR3 is CASSPRYPLLRTDTQYF. In DNA form, the CDR3 reads TGCGCCAGCAGCCCGCGCTACCCCCTTCTCCGCACAGATACGCAGTATTTT.

This chain uses TRBV18 with TRBJ2-7; a possible D gene is TRBD1 (6 bases). V lost 4 bases, J lost 0 bases, and 7 bases lay in between. CDR3 length: 13 amino acids. Germline V gene sequence: CDR1 KGHSH, CDR2 LQKENI. The CDR3 region is CASSRDISYEQYF. The CDR3 bases are TGTGCCAGCTCACGGGACATCTCCTACGAGCAGTACTTC.

There are a few counts of this clone. Here the CDR3 reads CASSNGRGGAFF. The CDR3 DNA follows: TGTGCCAGCAGCAACGGCCGAGGGGGAGCTTTCTTT. V gene TRBV2 combines with J gene TRBJ1-1; D is possibly TRBD1 (6 bases). V was trimmed by 6 bases and J by 10 bases, leaving 15 bases between them. Germline lookup yields CDR1 SNHLY and CDR2 FYNNEI. CDR3 length equals 12 residues.

The genes are TRBV6-1 and TRBJ2-7; 8 nucleotides match TRBD2. Germline-derived CDR1 and CDR2 are MNHNS and SASEGT. There are 16 residues in the CDR3. V lost 0 bases to trimming and J lost 4 bases; unmatched junction nucleotides: 8. Here the CDR3 reads CASSEAAVSGVYEQYF. DNA for the CDR3: TGTGCCAGCAGTGAAGCCGCGGTTAGCGGGGTTTACGAGCAGTACTTC.

This clone was observed a few times. The J gene is TRBJ2-5, the V gene TRBV6-1; D is ambiguous. V lost 4 bases to trimming and J lost 3 bases, with 9 bases between them. The CDR3 loop spans 13 amino acids. The germline V gene encodes CDR1 MNHNS and CDR2 SASEGT. CDR3 residues: CASSATLKETQYF. For the CDR3, the DNA is TGTGCCAGCAGTGCAACCCTTAAAGAGACCCAGTACTTC.

The rearrangement links TRBV2 to TRBJ2-7; 8 bases line up with TRBD1. V lost 4 bases, J lost 5 bases, and 10 bases stayed unmatched. CDR1 and CDR2 (germline): SNHLY, FYNNEI. The CDR3 is 15 residues long. The CDR3 region has the DNA TGTGCCAGCAGTGGACGGACAGGGTTCAACAACGAGCAGTACTTC. It yields the protein CASSGRTGFNNEQYF.

This clone was detected only once. The gene calls are TRBV7-8 and TRBJ2-5; D possibly corresponds to TRBD2 (6 bases). The CDR3 length is 16 residues. Germline assignment: CDR1 SGHVS and CDR2 FQNEAQ. V was clipped by 1 base and J by 2 bases, with 14 bases between them. CDR3: CASSLVRGMIQETQYF. Written as DNA, the CDR3 is TGTGCCAGCAGCTTAGTTCGGGGGATGATTCAAGAGACCCAGTACTTC.

This sequence joins TRBV7-9 and TRBJ1-6; D is perhaps TRBD1 (6 bases). CDR3 length: 14 amino acids. V lost 5 bases and J lost 9, with 14 bases in between. Germline V lookup: CDR1 SEHNR, CDR2 FQNEAQ (reference sequence). The CDR3 DNA reads TGTGCCAGCAGCCCAGAGGGGGGTAGTTCACCCCTCCACTTT. It encodes CASSPEGGSSPLHF.

The chain is built from TRBV25-1 and TRBJ1-6, with no clear D. The CDR3 sequence is 15 residues long. Deletions cut 1 base from V and 1 base from J, with 5 bases between. Germline CDR1 MGHDK, CDR2 SYGVNS. The CDR3 sequence is CASSESISYNSPLHF. As DNA, the CDR3 is TGTGCCAGCAGTGAATCCATTTCCTATAATTCACCCCTCCACTTT.

The chain links TRBV28 to TRBJ2-7, with D perhaps TRBD1 (6 bases). Trimming left V 7 bases short and J 5 bases short, with 18 bases between. This CDR3 is 14 amino acids long. Germline V gene data show CDR1 as MDHEN and CDR2 as SYDVKM. Here the CDR3 reads CASTPDRVRHEQYF. DNA of the CDR3: TGTGCCAGCACCCCGGACAGAGTTCGCCACGAGCAGTACTTC.

The rearrangement links TRBV6-5 to TRBJ2-5, with TRBD1 identical over 8 bases. Germline V CDR1 and CDR2: MNHEY, SVGAGI. V gave up 7 bases and J gave up 1 base; unmatched junction bases: 8. This CDR3 is 15 amino acids long. As DNA, the CDR3 is TGTGCCAGCAACCGACAGGGGAGTATCCAAGAGACCCAGTACTTC. Protein: CASNRQGSIQETQYF.

V and J are TRBV19 and TRBJ1-2; D not resolved. The V end was cut by 4 bases, the J end by 0 bases, with 9 bases between. The CDR3 covers 14 residues. Germline V lookup: CDR1 LNHDA, CDR2 SQIVND (reference sequence). This CDR3 is CASSRRKANYGYTF. The CDR3 DNA sequence: TGTGCCAGTAGTAGGCGGAAAGCTAACTATGGCTACACCTTC.

A few counts support this clone. The V and J genes are TRBV25-1 and TRBJ1-5, with unresolved D. V lost 5 bases to trimming and J lost 0 bases, with 8 bases between them. The germline gives CDR1 MGHDK, CDR2 SYGVNS. The CDR3 covers 14 residues. CDR3 protein: CASSPTDSNQPQHF. In DNA, the CDR3 is TGTGCCAGCAGTCCCACAGATAGCAATCAGCCCCAGCATTTT.

The chain has TRBV25-1 and TRBJ2-3; D remains ambiguous. Germline V lookup: CDR1 MGHDK, CDR2 SYGVNS. Deletions cut 4 bases from V and 3 bases from J, with 11 bases between. This CDR3 region has 14 residues. The CDR3 DNA follows: TGTGCCAGCAGTGTAACAGAGAGGACAGATACGCAGTATTTT. This encodes CASSVTERTDTQYF.

The chain joins TRBV11-2 to TRBJ1-2; no clear D gene. CDR1 and CDR2 (germline): SGHAT, FQNNGV. Trimming took off 5 bases at V and 6 bases at J, with 13 bases between the two ends. The CDR3 is 13 residues long. CDR3 nucleotide sequence: TGTGCCAGCAGCCCTTTAACCTTAGATGGCTACACCTTC. Its translation: CASSPLTLDGYTF.

The V and J genes are TRBV2 and TRBJ2-7; D gene uncertain. CDR1 and CDR2 from the germline V gene are SNHLY and FYNNEI. V shed 5 bases and J shed 1 base, with 3 bases lying between them. The CDR3 is made up of 11 amino acids. DNA for the CDR3: TGTGCCAGCAGTCGATCCTACGAGCAGTACTTC. Translation gives CASSRSYEQYF.

V gene TRBV5-1 combines with J gene TRBJ1-1; the match to TRBD1 covers 9 bases. V shed 6 bases, J shed 0 bases, and the junction held 3 bases outside the gene matches. Germline-derived CDR1 and CDR2 are SGHRS and YFSETQ. The CDR3 length is 14 residues. The DNA for the CDR3 is TGCGCCAGCAAGGACAGGGGTGTGAACACTGAAGCTTTCTTT. Translated, it gives CASKDRGVNTEAFF.

J is TRBJ2-1 and V is TRBV6-5, with D perhaps matching TRBD1 (6 bases). The CDR3 consists of 13 residues. The V end lost 6 bases, the J end lost 9 bases, and 15 bases lay between the germline ends. CDR1 is MNHEY, CDR2 SVGAGI, per germline. The CDR3 is CASSREGDREQFF. DNA of the CDR3: TGTGCCAGCAGCCGAGAGGGGGACCGTGAGCAGTTCTTC.

The chain is built from TRBV5-5 and TRBJ1-1; a weak D match, TRBD1 (5 bases). This CDR3 is built from 14 residues. CDR1 and CDR2 from the germline V gene are SGHKS and YYEKEE (reference sequence). The V end was cut by 4 bases, the J end by 1 base, with 11 bases between. DNA of the CDR3: TGTGCCAGCAGCACCAGTACAGGGAACACTGAAGCTTTCTTT. Translating it yields CASSTSTGNTEAFF.

This sequence joins TRBV6-6 and TRBJ1-2; D not resolved. The CDR3 is 15 amino acids. V was trimmed by 6 bases and J by 2 bases, leaving 16 bases between them. Germline CDR1 MNHNY, CDR2 SVGAGI (reference sequence). The CDR3 sequence: CASSRASGINYGYTF. Written as DNA, the CDR3 is TGTGCCAGCAGCCGGGCCTCGGGAATCAACTATGGCTACACCTTC.

This rearrangement joins TRBV10-3 to TRBJ2-5; no definite D call. There are 13 residues in the CDR3. Germline V gives CDR1 ENHRY, CDR2 SYGVKD. V dropped 6 bases and J dropped 1 base, with 9 bases sitting between them. As DNA, the CDR3 is TGTGCCATCAGGGGCGGTATCCAAGAGACCCAGTACTTC. This codes for CAIRGGIQETQYF.

The chain recombines TRBV2 with TRBJ2-5; D might be TRBD1 (6 bases). Trimming took off 7 bases at V and 3 bases at J, with 12 bases between the two ends. In germline, CDR1 is SNHLY, CDR2 FYNNEI. CDR3 length: 13 amino acids. The CDR3 DNA reads TGTGCCAGCACAAATACAGGGAAAGAGACCCAGTACTTC. It codes for CASTNTGKETQYF.

This clone was observed a few times. The chain carries TRBV2 and TRBJ1-5; 9 bases match TRBD1. The germline V gene encodes CDR1 SNHLY and CDR2 FYNNEI. The trim removed 6 bases at V and 6 bases at J, leaving 6 bases unmatched. The CDR3 is 14 amino acids. CDR3 in DNA: TGTGCCAGCAGCATACAGGGGGCAGGTCAGCCCCAGCATTTT. Protein product: CASSIQGAGQPQHF.

This clone was found once. The rearrangement joins TRBV7-9 to TRBJ2-3; D is tentatively TRBD1 or TRBD2 (6 bases each). Germline assignment: CDR1 SEHNR and CDR2 FQNEAQ (reference sequence). Trimming removed 5 bases from V and 4 bases from J, with 19 bases in between. This CDR3 contains 16 residues. The CDR3 region is CASSRGLRGVSDTQYF. CDR3 DNA: TGTGCCAGCAGCCGGGGACTGAGGGGGGTGTCAGATACGCAGTATTTT.

The V and J genes are TRBV27 and TRBJ2-3; D could derive from TRBD1 or TRBD2 (6 bases each). The germline CDR1 and CDR2 sequences are MNHEY and SMNVEV (reference sequence). CDR3 length: 17 amino acids. V was trimmed by 8 bases and J by 3 bases, leaving 24 bases between them. The CDR3 loop reads CASPTGREDLGTDTQYF. The CDR3 coding sequence is TGTGCCAGCCCCACAGGGCGGGAAGATTTGGGGACAGATACGCAGTATTTT.

The V gene is TRBV6-1, the J gene TRBJ2-1, with TRBD1 identical over 8 bases. Germline loops: CDR1 MNHNS, CDR2 SASEGT. V lost 4 bases to trimming and J lost 10 bases; unmatched junction nucleotides: 6. CDR3 size: 13 residues. CDR3 in DNA: TGTGCCAGCAGTGGGACAGGGTTCGGGGAGCAGTTCTTC. It is translated as CASSGTGFGEQFF.

This clone was detected a few times. The V and J genes are TRBV15 and TRBJ1-1; D is undetermined. This CDR3 contains 12 residues. Germline V CDR1 and CDR2: LNHNV, YYDKDF (reference sequence). V was pared by 1 base and J by 3 bases, with 3 bases between. In DNA form, the CDR3 reads TGTGCCACCAGCAGAGGAGACACTGAAGCTTTCTTT. Protein sequence: CATSRGDTEAFF.

The chain employs TRBV5-3 and TRBJ2-5; 7 nucleotides line up with TRBD1. TRBV5-3 is marked as an open reading frame, function uncertain. The V gene end was trimmed by 3 bases and the J gene end by 4 bases; junction bases not matched to a gene: 3. The CDR3 length is 13 residues. The CDR3 reads CARSWDSSETQYF. As DNA, the CDR3 is TGTGCCAGAAGCTGGGACAGTTCAGAGACCCAGTACTTC.

The chain links TRBV5-5 to TRBJ2-4; 9 positions match TRBD2. CDR1 is SGHKS and CDR2 is YYEKEE in the germline V gene (reference sequence). The trim removed 6 bases at V and 1 base at J, leaving 17 bases unmatched. There are 19 residues in the CDR3. CDR3 region: CASTSGVAGDPGAKNIQYF. The DNA for the CDR3 is TGTGCCAGCACCTCCGGGGTAGCGGGAGACCCTGGGGCCAAAAACATTCAGTACTTC.

This sequence joins TRBV7-6 and TRBJ1-6, with TRBD1 identical over 8 bases. Germline V gene lookup returns CDR1 SGHVS and CDR2 FNYEAQ. V shed 5 bases and J 12 bases; nucleotides not matched to a gene: 12. The CDR3 extends over 15 amino acids. The CDR3 reads CASSPNGQGQEPLHF. Here the CDR3 DNA reads TGTGCCAGCAGCCCGAATGGACAGGGTCAGGAACCCCTCCACTTT.

V usage is TRBV10-2 and J usage is TRBJ1-4, with D hard to call. CDR3 size: 13 residues. Germline CDR1 reads WSHSY; CDR2 reads SAAADI. Trimming cost V 3 bases and J 8 bases, with 10 bases left between them. The CDR3 region has the DNA TGCGCCAGCAGTGACTACGGGCCGGAAAAACTGTTTTTT. Protein: CASSDYGPEKLFF.